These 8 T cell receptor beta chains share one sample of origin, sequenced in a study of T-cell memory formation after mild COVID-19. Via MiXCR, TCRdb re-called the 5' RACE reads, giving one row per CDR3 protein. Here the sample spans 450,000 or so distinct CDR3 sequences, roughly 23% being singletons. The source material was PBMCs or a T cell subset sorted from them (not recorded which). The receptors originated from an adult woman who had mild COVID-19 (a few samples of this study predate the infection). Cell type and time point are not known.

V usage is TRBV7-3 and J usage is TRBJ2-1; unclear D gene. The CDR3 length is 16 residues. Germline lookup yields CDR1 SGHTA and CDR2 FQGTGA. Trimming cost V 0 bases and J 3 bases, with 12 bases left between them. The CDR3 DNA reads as TGTGCCAGCAGCTTAACAGGCGAGCTGGTCTACAATGAGCAGTTCTTC. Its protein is CASSLTGELVYNEQFF.

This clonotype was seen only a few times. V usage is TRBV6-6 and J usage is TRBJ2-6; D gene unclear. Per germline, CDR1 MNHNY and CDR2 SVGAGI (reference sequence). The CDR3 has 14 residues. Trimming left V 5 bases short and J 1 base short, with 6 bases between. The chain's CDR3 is CASSLNSGANVLTF. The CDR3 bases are TGTGCCAGCAGTCTGAATTCTGGGGCCAACGTCCTGACTTTC.

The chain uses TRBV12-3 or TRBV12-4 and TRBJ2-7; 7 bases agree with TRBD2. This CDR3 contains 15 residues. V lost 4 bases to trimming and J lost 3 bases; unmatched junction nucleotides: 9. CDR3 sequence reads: CASSSPRGEIYEQYF. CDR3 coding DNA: TGTGCCAGCAGTTCGCCCCGGGGGGAGATCTACGAGCAGTACTTC.

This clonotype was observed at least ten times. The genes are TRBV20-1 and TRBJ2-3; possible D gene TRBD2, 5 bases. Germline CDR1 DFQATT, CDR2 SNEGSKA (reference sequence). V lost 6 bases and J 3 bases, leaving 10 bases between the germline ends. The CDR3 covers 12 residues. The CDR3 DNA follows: TGCAGTGCCCCGGGAAGGACAGATACGCAGTATTTT. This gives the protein CSAPGRTDTQYF.

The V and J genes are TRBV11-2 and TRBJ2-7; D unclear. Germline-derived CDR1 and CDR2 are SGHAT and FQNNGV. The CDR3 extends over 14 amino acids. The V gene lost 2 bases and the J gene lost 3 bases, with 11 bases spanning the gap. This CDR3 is CASSLRPGFYEQYF. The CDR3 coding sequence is TGTGCCAGCAGCTTACGTCCAGGATTCTACGAGCAGTACTTC.

The CDR3 region has the DNA TGTGCCAGCAGCGTAGAGGGGAGCCAGCCCCAGCATTTT. As protein: CASSVEGSQPQHF. The chain couples TRBV9 to TRBJ1-5; tentatively, D is TRBD1 (5 bases). This CDR3 contains 13 residues. The V end was cut by 0 bases, the J end by 7 bases, with 8 bases between. Germline V lookup: CDR1 SGDLS, CDR2 YYNGEE.

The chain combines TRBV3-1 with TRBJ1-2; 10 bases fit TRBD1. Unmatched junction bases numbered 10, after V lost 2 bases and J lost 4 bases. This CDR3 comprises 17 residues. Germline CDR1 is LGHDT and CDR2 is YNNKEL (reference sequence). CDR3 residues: CASSQPDRGRGSYGYTF. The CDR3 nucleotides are TGTGCCAGCAGCCAACCAGACAGGGGGCGGGGGAGCTATGGCTACACCTTC.

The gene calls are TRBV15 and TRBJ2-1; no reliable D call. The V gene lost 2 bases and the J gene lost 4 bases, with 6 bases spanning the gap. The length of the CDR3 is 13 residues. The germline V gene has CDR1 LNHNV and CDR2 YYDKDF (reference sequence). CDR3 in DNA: TGTGCCACCAGCAGACACTCTTACAATGAGCAGTTCTTC. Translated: CATSRHSYNEQFF.